The clone carrying this T cell receptor (beta chain) was counted only a few times. Its antigen is not identified. V was clipped by 5 bases and J by 0 bases; unmatched bases: 18. CDR3 length: 23 amino acids. This entry is derived from a study of cytomegalovirus exposure and HLA in healthy donors. The study's findings and limits: Generally TCR sequences proved uncommon, though certain public TCRs appeared in numerous donors. TCR beta V- and J-gene trimming, according to a later analysis, was linked to a missense DCLRE1C variant. Apart from CMV serostatus, no immune exposure information was available. Indistinguishability led to the exclusion of some V segments, TRBV6-2 and TRBV6-3 included.

PCR amplification relied on 60 Vbeta primers (plus 13 Jbeta primers). Assay used: immunoSEQ multiplex PCR; TCRdb lists only in-frame clones, some missing. The sample holds roughly 78,000 clones, about 60% seen once. The sequence was collected from a man younger than 45 in good health and CMV-seropositive. This chain connects TRBV23-1 to TRBJ2-6; 14 bases are shared with TRBD2. TRBV23-1 is an open reading frame, and its role is uncertain. Sequencing input: PBMCs. CDR3 sequence reads: CASSNGTSGSGEWRNSGANVLTF. As DNA, the CDR3 is TGCGCCAGCAGTAACGGGACTAGCGGGAGTGGGGAGTGGCGGAACTCTGGGGCCAACGTCCTGACTTTC.